This is a list of T cell receptor beta chains from one sample in a study of a mutant IDH1 vaccine in newly diagnosed glioma. The assay was immunoSEQ multiplex PCR, and TCRdb's table has in-frame clones only and misses some. The sample lists about 34,000 clones, around four fifths occurring once. The starting material was peripheral blood mononuclear cells (PBMCs), obtained from a glioma patient treated with radiotherapy, temozolomide or both. Receptor source: a man over 45 with glioma. Some clones in this sample may be carry-over from other donors' samples. CDR3s include the opening cysteine and the closing phenylalanine or tryptophan. D genes are given only for firm matches. Clone size appears in some rows only: once, few, many, or a class for an expanded clone.

TRBJ1-4,NA,TRBV18,NA,TGTGCCAGCTCCTCACTTACTGTCTCAACTAATGAAAAACTGTTTTTT,CASSSLTVSTNEKLFF
TRBJ1-2,TRBD1,TRBV7-9,few,TGTGCCAGCAGCTTAGATACAGGGGGCGCCGGTGGCTACACCTTC,CASSLDTGGAGGYTF
TRBJ1-1,NA,TRBV7-9,NA,TGTGCCAGCAGCCCTAAACCTCAGACAGCGAACACTGAAGCTTTCTTT,CASSPKPQTANTEAFF
TRBJ1-1,NA,TRBV5-1,NA,TGCGCCAGCAGCTTGGGGGGAATGAACACTGAAGCTTTCTTT,CASSLGGMNTEAFF
TRBJ1-2,NA,TRBV18,NA,TGTGCCAGCTCACCACCGGCAGTTCGGGATGGCTACACCTTC,CASSPPAVRDGYTF
TRBJ1-4,NA,TRBV5-1,NA,TGCGCCAGCACCATATCGGGGTTTACTAATGAAAAACTGTTTTTT,CASTISGFTNEKLFF
TRBJ1-2,NA,TRBV5-4,NA,TGTGCCAGCAGCTTGGGTAGTCAAGGTTATGGCTACACCTTC,CASSLGSQGYGYTF
TRBJ2-7,NA,TRBV5-4,NA,TGTGCCAGCAGCCGAGGGGGACACCGGGCCTACGAGCAGTACTTC,CASSRGGHRAYEQYF
TRBJ2-3,TRBD2,TRBV4-2,NA,TGTGCCAGCAGCCAAAAGACTAGCGACACAGATACGCAGTATTTT,CASSQKTSDTDTQYF
TRBJ2-3,NA,TRBV14,NA,TGTGCCAGCAGCGGTGTGCGGGGGCCTCTGGATACGCAGTATTTT,CASSGVRGPLDTQYF
TRBJ1-1,TRBD1,TRBV18,NA,TGTGCCAGCTCACCCATCCCAGGGGGCATCACTGAAGCTTTCTTT,CASSPIPGGITEAFF
TRBJ2-2,TRBD1,TRBV2,NA,TGTGCCAGCAACAGGGGGCTGGCCGGGGAGCTGTTTTTT,CASNRGLAGELFF
TRBJ2-7,NA,TRBV5-6,NA,TGTGCCAGCAGCTGGGAAGCTAGTTACGAGCAGTACTTC,CASSWEASYEQYF
TRBJ2-7,NA,TRBV7-9,NA,TGTGCCAGCAGCACCCTAGGCAGGGATTACGAGCAGTACTTC,CASSTLGRDYEQYF
TRBJ1-2,NA,TRBV19,NA,TGTGCCAGTACCCACGGCCGGAGGCAGCCTACTAACTATGGCTACACCTTC,CASTHGRRQPTNYGYTF
TRBJ2-2,NA,TRBV7-3,few,TGTGCCAGCAGCCCGCGGTTGGGCGGGGAGCTGTTTTTT,CASSPRLGGELFF
TRBJ1-4,NA,TRBV10-3,NA,TGTGCCATCAGTGCCCGGCAGGGGAATAATGAAAAACTGTTTTTT,CAISARQGNNEKLFF
TRBJ2-2,TRBD2,TRBV2,NA,TGTGCCAGCCGATCTAGCGGGGGGTCCTTCACCAACACCGGGGAGCTGTTTTTT,CASRSSGGSFTNTGELFF
TRBJ2-7,NA,TRBV10-3,NA,TGTGCCATCAGTGGCCCAGGGAATCCCTACGAGCAGTACTTC,CAISGPGNPYEQYF
TRBJ1-4,NA,TRBV5-6,NA,TGTGCCAGCAGCTTGGTTTCGGCAGGGAGGAATGAAAAACTGTTTTTT,CASSLVSAGRNEKLFF
TRBJ1-2,NA,TRBV30,NA,TGTGCCTGGAGTGAGGCAGTTAACTATGGCTACACCTTC,CAWSEAVNYGYTF
TRBJ1-1,NA,TRBV6-6,NA,TGTGCCAGCAGTTACGAGGCAGGGTCGGGCACTGAAGCTTTCTTT,CASSYEAGSGTEAFF
TRBJ1-1,TRBD1,TRBV6-5,NA,TGTGCCAGCAGGGGACAGGGCGGCACTGAAGCTTTCTTT,CASRGQGGTEAFF
TRBJ2-1,TRBD1,TRBV5-1,NA,TGCGCCAGCAGCTACGAGGACAGGGTTTACAATGAGCAGTTCTTC,CASSYEDRVYNEQFF
TRBJ1-5,NA,TRBV4-3,NA,TGCGCCAGCAGCCAAGACAGGGGTCAGCCCCAGCATTTT,CASSQDRGQPQHF
TRBJ1-5,NA,TRBV18,NA,TGTGCCAGCTCCTCTTCCACAGGCAATAGCAATCAGCCCCAGCATTTT,CASSSSTGNSNQPQHF
TRBJ2-3,NA,TRBV19,NA,TGTGCCAGTAGAGGCGGGATTTCCACAGATACGCAGTATTTT,CASRGGISTDTQYF
TRBJ2-7,TRBD1,TRBV18,NA,TGTGCCAGCTCCTCGGACAGGAATCCCGACGAGCAGTACTTC,CASSSDRNPDEQYF
TRBJ1-4,TRBD1,TRBV18,NA,TGTGCCAGCTCACCGGCGGCGACAGGGGGAGGCAATGAAAAACTGTTTTTT,CASSPAATGGGNEKLFF
TRBJ2-6,NA,TRBV30,NA,TGTGCCTGGAGTGTAGGTAGCTCTGGGGCCAACGTCCTGACTTTC,CAWSVGSSGANVLTF
TRBJ1-2,NA,TRBV2,NA,TGTGCCAGCAGTCGTGACAGCCAGAACTATGGCTACACCTTC,CASSRDSQNYGYTF
TRBJ2-3,TRBD2,TRBV7-9,NA,TGTGCCAGCAGCTTAAGTCGGCTAGCGGGGGGGACAGATACGCAGTATTTT,CASSLSRLAGGTDTQYF
TRBJ2-7,TRBD2,TRBV7-8,NA,TGTGCCAGCAGCTTAGGGCGGGGGGGCCCGTACGAGCAGTACTTC,CASSLGRGGPYEQYF
TRBJ2-2,NA,TRBV11-2,NA,TGTGCCAGCAGTCGCCGCGGGAACACCGGGGAGCTGTTTTTT,CASSRRGNTGELFF
TRBJ1-5,NA,TRBV19,NA,TGTGCCAGGACAGGACGGAGCAATCAGCCCCAGCATTTT,CARTGRSNQPQHF
TRBJ1-5,TRBD1,TRBV7-8,few,TGTGCCAGCAGCGCAACAGGGGCCAGGGGTCAGCCCCAGCATTTT,CASSATGARGQPQHF
TRBJ1-2,NA,TRBV7-9,NA,TGTGCCAGCAGCTTAGCAGGGAACTATGGCTACACCTTC,CASSLAGNYGYTF
TRBJ1-5,NA,TRBV5-6,NA,TGTGCCAGCAGCCGGTTTGGCAGCAATCAGCCCCAGCATTTT,CASSRFGSNQPQHF
TRBJ1-1,NA,TRBV10-3,few,TGTGCGACACGGAAGGGAGAGAACACTGAAGCTTTCTTT,CATRKGENTEAFF
TRBJ1-1,NA,TRBV5-1,NA,TGCGCCAGCAGCTTGGATCATTTGGGGGCGGCAAACACTGAAGCTTTCTTT,CASSLDHLGAANTEAFF
TRBJ2-5,TRBD2,TRBV29-1,NA,TGCAGCGTTGAAGATTCCCTACTAGCGGGGACCCAAGAGACCCAGTACTTC,CSVEDSLLAGTQETQYF
TRBJ2-5,NA,TRBV18,NA,TGTGCCAGCTCACGAGCAGAGACCCAGTACTTC,CASSRAETQYF
TRBJ2-6,TRBD2,TRBV4-2,NA,TGTGCCAGCAGCCCGGGAGGGGCGGCTGGGGCCAACGTCCTGACTTTC,CASSPGGAAGANVLTF
TRBJ1-5,TRBD1,TRBV7-2,NA,TGTGCCAGCAGCATCGGGACAGCTAGCAATCAGCCCCAGCATTTT,CASSIGTASNQPQHF
TRBJ1-5,TRBD1,TRBV19,NA,TGTGCCAGTAGTATAGAGGACAGGGAATATCAGCCCCAGCATTTT,CASSIEDREYQPQHF
TRBJ1-3,NA,TRBV29-1,NA,TGCAGCGTCTACCGGGGGGGTTTAGAACCATTGCATTTT,CSVYRGGLEPLHF
TRBJ1-2,NA,TRBV14,NA,TGTGCCAGCAGCCTAGTTGCCAGGGGAGGCTACACCTTC,CASSLVARGGYTF
TRBJ2-1,NA,TRBV21-1,NA,TGTGCCAGCAGCCACCGGGACAGGGTAATCAATGAGCAGTTCTTC,CASSHRDRVINEQFF
TRBJ1-2,NA,TRBV5-1,NA,TGCGCCAGCAGCCCCTTCCAGGGCGGGAGTTATGGCTACACCTTC,CASSPFQGGSYGYTF
TRBJ1-1,NA,TRBV4-1,NA,TGCGCCAGCAGCCCGTCGTCCGGGGCCAGGGGAACTGAAGCTTTCTTT,CASSPSSGARGTEAFF
TRBJ1-2,NA,TRBV19,few,TGTGCCAGTCACCTAAACGGCTACACCTTC,CASHLNGYTF
TRBJ2-5,NA,TRBV2,NA,TGTGCCAGCAGTGCCGGACGGGTGATGAAGACCCAGTACTTC,CASSAGRVMKTQYF
TRBJ2-3,NA,TRBV9,NA,TGTGCCAGCAGCGTCAAAACAGATACGCAGTATTTT,CASSVKTDTQYF
TRBJ1-4,NA,TRBV5-6,NA,TGTGCCAGCAGCTTGAGCCTAGGCAGTGAAAAACTGTTTTTT,CASSLSLGSEKLFF
TRBJ2-7,NA,TRBV6-1,NA,TGTGCCAGCAGTGAGTCGGGCGGAGCCTACGAGCAGTACTTC,CASSESGGAYEQYF
TRBJ1-1,TRBD1,TRBV7-9,NA,TGTGCCAGCAGCTTAGGGACAGGGCTCTCCACTGAAGCTTTCTTT,CASSLGTGLSTEAFF
TRBJ2-7,TRBD2,TRBV4-2,NA,TGTGCCAGCAGGGAATCGGGAGGAGCTTACGAGCAGTACTTC,CASRESGGAYEQYF